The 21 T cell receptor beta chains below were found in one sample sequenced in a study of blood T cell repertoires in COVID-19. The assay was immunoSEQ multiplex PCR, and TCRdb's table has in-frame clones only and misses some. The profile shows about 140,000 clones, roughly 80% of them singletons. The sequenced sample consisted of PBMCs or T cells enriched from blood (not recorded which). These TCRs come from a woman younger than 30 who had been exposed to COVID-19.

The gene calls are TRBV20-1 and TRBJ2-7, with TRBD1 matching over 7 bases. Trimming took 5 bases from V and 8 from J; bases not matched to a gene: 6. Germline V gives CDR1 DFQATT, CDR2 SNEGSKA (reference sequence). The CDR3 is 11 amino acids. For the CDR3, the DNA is TGCAGTGCTTCCCGACAGGGTAAGCAGTACTTC. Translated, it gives CSASRQGKQYF.

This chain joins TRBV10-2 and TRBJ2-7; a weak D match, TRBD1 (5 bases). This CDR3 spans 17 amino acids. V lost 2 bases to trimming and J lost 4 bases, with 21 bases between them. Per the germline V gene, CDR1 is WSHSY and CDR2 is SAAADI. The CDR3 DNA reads TGCGCCAGCAGTGAGCCAGGGTCCCTAACGGCGTCGTACGAGCAGTACTTC. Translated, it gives CASSEPGSLTASYEQYF.

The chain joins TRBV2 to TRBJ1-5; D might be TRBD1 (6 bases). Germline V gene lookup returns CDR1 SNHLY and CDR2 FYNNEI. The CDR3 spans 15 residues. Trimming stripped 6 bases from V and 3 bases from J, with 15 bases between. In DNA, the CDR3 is TGTGCCAGCAGGGGAGAGGACAGTTTCAATCAGCCCCAGCATTTT. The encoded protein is CASRGEDSFNQPQHF.

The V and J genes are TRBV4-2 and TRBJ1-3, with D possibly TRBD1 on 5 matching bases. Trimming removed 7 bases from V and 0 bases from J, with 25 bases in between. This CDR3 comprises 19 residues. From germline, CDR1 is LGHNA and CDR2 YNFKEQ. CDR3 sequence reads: CASTPVVTNWGVSGNTIYF. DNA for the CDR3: TGTGCCAGCACCCCTGTGGTTACAAACTGGGGGGTCTCTGGAAACACCATATATTTT.

The CDR3 here is CASSIQGQPQHF. The CDR3 DNA reads TGTGCCAGTAGTATTCAGGGTCAGCCCCAGCATTTT. The chain employs TRBV19 and TRBJ1-5, with TRBD1 as a possible D gene (5 bases). The CDR3 length is 12 residues. Trimming pared 3 bases from V and 6 bases from J, leaving 6 bases between. The germline V gene has CDR1 LNHDA and CDR2 SQIVND (reference sequence).

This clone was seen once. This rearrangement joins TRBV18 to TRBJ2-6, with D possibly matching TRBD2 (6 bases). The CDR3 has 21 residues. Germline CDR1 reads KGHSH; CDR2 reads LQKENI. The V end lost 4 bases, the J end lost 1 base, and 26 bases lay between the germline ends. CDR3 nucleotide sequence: TGTGCCAGCTCACGCCAGGTGTGGGTAGCGGAAGCGCCTTCTGGGGCCAACGTCCTGACTTTC. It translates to CASSRQVWVAEAPSGANVLTF.

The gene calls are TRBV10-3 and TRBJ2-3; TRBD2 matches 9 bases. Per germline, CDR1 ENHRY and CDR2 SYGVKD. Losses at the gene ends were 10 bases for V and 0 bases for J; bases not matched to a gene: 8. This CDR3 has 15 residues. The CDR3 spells CATKRREGSTDTQYF. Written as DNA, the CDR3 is TGTGCCACCAAGCGGCGGGAGGGTAGCACAGATACGCAGTATTTT.

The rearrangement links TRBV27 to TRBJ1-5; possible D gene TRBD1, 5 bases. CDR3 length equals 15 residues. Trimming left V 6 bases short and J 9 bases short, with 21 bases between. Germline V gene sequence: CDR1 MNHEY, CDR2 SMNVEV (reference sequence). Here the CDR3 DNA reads TGTGCCAGCAGGGCGCAAGGGGTTGCCCCTCGGCCCCAGCATTTT. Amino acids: CASRAQGVAPRPQHF.

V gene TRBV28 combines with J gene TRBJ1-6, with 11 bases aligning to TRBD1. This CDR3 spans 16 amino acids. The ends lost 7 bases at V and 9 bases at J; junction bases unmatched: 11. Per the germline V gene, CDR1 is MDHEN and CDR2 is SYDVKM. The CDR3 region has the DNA TGTGCCAGCATTCAGCCGGGACAGGGGGGGGGTTCACCCCTCCACTTT. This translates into CASIQPGQGGGSPLHF.

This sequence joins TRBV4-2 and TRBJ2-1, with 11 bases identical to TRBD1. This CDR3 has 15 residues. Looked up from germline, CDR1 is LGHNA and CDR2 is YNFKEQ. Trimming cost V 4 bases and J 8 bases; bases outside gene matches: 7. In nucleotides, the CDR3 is TGTGCCAGCAGCCCCGGGACAGGGGGGTTCGATGAGCAGTTCTTC. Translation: CASSPGTGGFDEQFF.

CDR3 coding DNA: TGTGCCAGCAGCCAGGTGGATGAAGCTTTCTTT. Translated, it gives CASSQVDEAFF. The chain couples TRBV12-3 or TRBV12-4 to TRBJ1-1; D uncertain. This CDR3 contains 11 residues. Trimming cost V 6 bases and J 7 bases, with 9 bases left between them.

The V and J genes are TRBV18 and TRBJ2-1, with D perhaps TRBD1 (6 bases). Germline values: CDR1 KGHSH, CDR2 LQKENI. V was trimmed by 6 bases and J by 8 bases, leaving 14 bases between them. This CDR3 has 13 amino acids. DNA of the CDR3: TGTGCCAGCTCCCAAACCCAGGGGTATGAGCAGTTCTTC. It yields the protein CASSQTQGYEQFF.

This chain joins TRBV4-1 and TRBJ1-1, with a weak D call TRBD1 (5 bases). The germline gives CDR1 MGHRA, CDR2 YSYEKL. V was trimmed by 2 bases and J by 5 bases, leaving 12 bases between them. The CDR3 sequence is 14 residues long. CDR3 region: CASSQIAGKTEAFF. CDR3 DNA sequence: TGCGCCAGCAGCCAAATTGCAGGGAAGACTGAAGCTTTCTTT.

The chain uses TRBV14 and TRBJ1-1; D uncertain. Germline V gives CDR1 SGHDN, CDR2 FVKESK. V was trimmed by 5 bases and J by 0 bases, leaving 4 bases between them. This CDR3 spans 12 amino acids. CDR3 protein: CASSFMNTEAFF. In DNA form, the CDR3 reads TGTGCCAGCAGCTTTATGAACACTGAAGCTTTCTTT.

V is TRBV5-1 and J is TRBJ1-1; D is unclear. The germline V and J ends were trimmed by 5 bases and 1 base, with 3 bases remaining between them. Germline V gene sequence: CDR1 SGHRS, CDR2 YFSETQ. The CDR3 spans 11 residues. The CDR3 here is CASRANTEAFF. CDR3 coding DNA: TGCGCCAGCAGGGCGAACACTGAAGCTTTCTTT.

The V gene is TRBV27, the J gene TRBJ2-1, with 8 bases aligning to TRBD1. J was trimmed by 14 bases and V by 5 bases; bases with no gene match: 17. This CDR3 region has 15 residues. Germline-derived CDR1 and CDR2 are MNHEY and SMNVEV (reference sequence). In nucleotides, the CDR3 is TGTGCCAGCAGTGGCCAACGGGCAGGGGGCCACACCAAGTTCTTC. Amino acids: CASSGQRAGGHTKFF.

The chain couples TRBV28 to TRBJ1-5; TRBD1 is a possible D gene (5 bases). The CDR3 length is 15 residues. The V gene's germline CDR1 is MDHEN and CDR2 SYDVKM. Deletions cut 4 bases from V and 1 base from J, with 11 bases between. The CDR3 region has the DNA TGTGCCAGCAGTTCACGGGACTCGAGCAATCAGCCCCAGCATTTT. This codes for CASSSRDSSNQPQHF.

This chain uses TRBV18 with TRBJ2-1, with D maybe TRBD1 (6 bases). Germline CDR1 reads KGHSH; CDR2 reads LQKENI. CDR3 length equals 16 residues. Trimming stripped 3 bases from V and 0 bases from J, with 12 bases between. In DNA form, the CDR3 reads TGTGCCAGCTCACCGGACAGTCCGAGCTCCTACAATGAGCAGTTCTTC. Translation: CASSPDSPSSYNEQFF.

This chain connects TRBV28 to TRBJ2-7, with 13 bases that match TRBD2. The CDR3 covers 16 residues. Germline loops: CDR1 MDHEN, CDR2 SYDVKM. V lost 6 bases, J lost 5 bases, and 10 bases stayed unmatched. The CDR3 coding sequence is TGTGCCAGCAGGTCCCGGACTAGCGGGAGACGCAACGAGCAGTACTTC. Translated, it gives CASRSRTSGRRNEQYF.

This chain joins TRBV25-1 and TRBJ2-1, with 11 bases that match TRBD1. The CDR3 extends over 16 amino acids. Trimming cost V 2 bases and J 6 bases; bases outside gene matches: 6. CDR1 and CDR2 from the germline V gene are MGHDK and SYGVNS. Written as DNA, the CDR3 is TGTGCCAGCAGTGAACATACCGGGACAGGGGGCAATGAGCAGTTCTTC. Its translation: CASSEHTGTGGNEQFF.

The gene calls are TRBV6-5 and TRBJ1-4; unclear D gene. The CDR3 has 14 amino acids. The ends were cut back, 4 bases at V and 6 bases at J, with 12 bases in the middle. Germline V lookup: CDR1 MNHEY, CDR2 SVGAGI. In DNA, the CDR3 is TGTGCCAGCAGTTTACGGGGTGAAGATGAAAAACTGTTTTTT. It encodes CASSLRGEDEKLFF.